The 21 T cell receptor beta chains below all came from one sample that was sequenced in a study of T cell clonality in common variable immunodeficiency. Study-level findings and limits: In common variable immunodeficiency, TCR beta chains reportedly carried fewer deletions and N-nucleotide insertions.

Method: immunoSEQ multiplex PCR; TCRdb's copy keeps in-frame clones and lacks some. The sample was found to contain fewer than 40,000 clones, and every one recurs. These receptors are not linked to any known antigen. The specimen was peripheral blood mononuclear cells. These receptors were obtained from a human donor with common variable immunodeficiency.

This clone was seen only a few times. From the germline J gene comes the end of the CDR3, since the read stops 3 residues before it. V is TRBV11-2 and J is TRBJ2-3; D gene unclear. Trimming left V 3 bases short and J 3 bases short, with 10 bases between. The CDR3 contains 14 residues. Germline CDR1 and CDR2: SGHAT and FQNNGV. The CDR3 is CASSFPPGTDTQYF. CDR3 bases read: TGTGCCAGCAGCTTCCCCCCCGGGACAGATACG.

This clone has at least ten counts. Incomplete CDR3 DNA: TGTGCCAGCAGCCGAAGCGGTATCTACGGC. Translated, it gives CASSRSGIYG. The whole CDR3 sequence reads CASSRSGIYGYTF. The chain uses TRBV7-6 and TRBJ1-2; D not certain. Read coverage stops 3 residues before the CDR3 terminus; the germline J gene supplies the remainder. CDR3 length: 13 residues. Germline CDR1 SGHVS, CDR2 FNYEAQ.

The table lists this clone with many counts. The read stops 3 residues short of the end of the CDR3; the missing end is completed from the germline J gene. This chain uses TRBV6-2 or TRBV6-3 with TRBJ1-1; possibly TRBD1 for D (6 bases). In germline, CDR1 is MNHEY, CDR2 SVGEGT. This CDR3 spans 14 amino acids. Trimming shortened V by 0 bases and J by 4 bases, and 9 bases separated the two germline ends. Partial CDR3 DNA: TGTGCCAGCAGTTACTCGGGGGCGAGCACTGAA. Its protein is CASSYSGASTE. The full-length CDR3 reads as CASSYSGASTEAFF.

This clone was seen at least ten times. The read halts 3 residues ahead of the CDR3 end, with the missing end drawn from the germline J gene. The V gene is TRBV18, the J gene TRBJ1-5; a weak D match, TRBD1 (6 bases). This CDR3 is 15 amino acids long. Germline values: CDR1 KGHSH, CDR2 LQKENI. Trimming took off 1 base at V and 5 bases at J, with 12 bases between the two ends. The CDR3 is CASSPLQGGDQPQHF. CDR3 DNA, as far as it was read: TGTGCCAGCTCACCACTACAGGGAGGAGATCAGCCC.

This clone was detected a few times. The missing CDR3 end, 3 residues past where the read stops, is filled in from the germline J gene. The chain carries TRBV7-3 and TRBJ2-7, with TRBD1 matching 10 bases. Germline V gene sequence: CDR1 SGHTA, CDR2 FQGTGA. This CDR3 is 15 amino acids long. V shed 6 bases and J 2 bases; nucleotides not matched to a gene: 7. CDR3 residues: CASSTTGTGAYEQYF. The DNA read from the CDR3 is TGTGCCAGCAGTACCACCGGGACAGGGGCCTACGAG.

This clone was observed at least ten times. The read halts 3 residues ahead of the CDR3 end, with the missing end drawn from the germline J gene. The gene calls are TRBV7-6 and TRBJ2-4; D perhaps matches TRBD1 (5 bases). Germline assignment: CDR1 SGHVS and CDR2 FNYEAQ. The CDR3 extends over 14 amino acids. Trimming removed 1 base at V and 9 bases at J, with 13 bases between. This CDR3 reads CASSLGDGQGIQYF. CDR3 DNA, as far as it was read: TGTGCCAGCAGCTTAGGCGACGGTCAGGGCATT.

The table lists this clone with a few counts. The read gets to within 3 residues of the CDR3 end, and the germline J gene fills in the rest. V gene TRBV19 combines with J gene TRBJ1-1, with D possibly TRBD1 on 6 matching bases. The CDR3 is 16 amino acids. Trimming pared 1 base from V and 4 bases from J, leaving 16 bases between. From germline, CDR1 is LNHDA and CDR2 SQIVND (reference sequence). The part of the CDR3 DNA that was read is TGTGCCAGTAGTATAGGAGTGCTACAGGGTAGCACTGAA. Residues: CASSIGVLQGSTE. The full CDR3 protein reads CASSIGVLQGSTEAFF.

Many counts were recorded for this clone. With the read ending 3 residues before the CDR3 end, the germline J gene is used to fill in that end. The chain joins TRBV12-3 or TRBV12-4 to TRBJ1-5; 9 bases match TRBD1. The CDR3 spans 14 residues. With 5 bases clipped from V and 6 bases from J, the junction kept 5 bases outside the gene matches. CDR3 amino acids: CASSPDRGRQPQHF. The DNA read from the CDR3 is TGTGCCAGCAGTCCGGACAGGGGTCGTCAGCCC.

This clone occurred many times. CDR3 amino acids: CASSFPPGGAFF. CDR3 DNA, as far as it was read: TGTGCCAGCAGCTTTCCCCCGGGGGGG. This rearrangement joins TRBV5-6 to TRBJ1-1; D possibly corresponds to TRBD1 (5 bases). The read terminates 3 residues before the CDR3 end, so the remaining end is supplied by the germline J gene. CDR1 and CDR2 (germline): SGHDT, YYEEEE. The CDR3 is made up of 12 amino acids.

With regard to this clone: The CDR3 end is not reached by the read, which stops 3 residues before it; the germline J gene fills it in. The V call is TRBV11-2, the J call TRBJ2-5, with TRBD1 matching over 7 bases. Germline-derived CDR1 and CDR2 are SGHAT and FQNNGV. J was trimmed by 6 bases and V by 5 bases; bases with no gene match: 12. The length of the CDR3 is 15 residues. CDR3 loop: CASSPDDRVAKTQYF. The CDR3 bases that were read are TGTGCCAGCAGCCCAGACGACAGGGTGGCAAAGACC.

With regard to this clone: The read stops 3 residues short of the end of the CDR3; the missing end is completed from the germline J gene. V gene TRBV5-5 combines with J gene TRBJ2-3, with no clear D. The germline V gene has CDR1 SGHKS and CDR2 YYEKEE (reference sequence). The CDR3 has 14 residues. V lost 6 bases and J 1 base, leaving 12 bases between the germline ends. Incomplete CDR3 DNA: TGTGCCAGCACCTCGTTTCTCCGCACAGATACG. This sequence encodes CASTSFLRTDT. The whole CDR3 protein is CASTSFLRTDTQYF.

This clone was picked up many times. The sequence runs out 3 residues before the end of the CDR3; the remainder is reconstructed from the germline J gene. V and J are TRBV5-1 and TRBJ2-2; TRBD1 might be the D (6 bases). The CDR3 is made up of 15 amino acids. CDR1 and CDR2 from the germline V gene are SGHRS and YFSETQ. V was shortened by 0 bases and J by 5 bases, with 11 bases between the two germline ends. CDR3 loop: CASSLGTAITGELFF. Partial CDR3 DNA: TGCGCCAGCAGCTTGGGGACAGCGATTACCGGGGAG.

This clone was observed a few times. Coverage ceases 3 residues before the CDR3 finishes, and the germline J gene fills in the end. The V gene is TRBV7-4, the J gene TRBJ2-1, with 8 positions matching TRBD2. The J segment lost 2 bases and the V segment lost 7 bases, leaving 10 bases of the junction unmatched. The length of the CDR3 is 16 residues. CDR1 and CDR2 from the germline V gene are SGHVT and SQSDAQ. The part of the CDR3 DNA that was read is TGTGCCAGCACCCCCGGCGGGAGGTCCACCTACAATGAG. Protein: CASTPGGRSTYNE. The CDR3 as a whole reads CASTPGGRSTYNEQFF.

The sample holds many counts of this clone. CDR3 DNA, as far as it was read: TGTGCCAGCACCAGGACAGGGGGGTTCGAACAGCCC. Its translation is CASTRTGGFEQP. The full CDR3 protein reads CASTRTGGFEQPQHF. V and J are TRBV7-2 and TRBJ1-5; TRBD1 matches 10 bases. Sequencing ends 3 residues short of the CDR3 end; the germline J gene provides the rest. CDR1 and CDR2 (germline): SGHTA, FQGNSA. The junction had 10 bases not matched to a gene; V was cut back by 7 bases and J by 7 bases. The CDR3 is made up of 15 amino acids.

As concerns this clone: The read gets to within 3 residues of the CDR3 end, and the germline J gene fills in the rest. The chain combines TRBV2 with TRBJ2-3, with 7 positions matching TRBD2. V lost 0 bases and J lost 5; bases outside the gene matches: 2. The CDR3 runs to 14 residues. From germline, CDR1 is SNHLY and CDR2 FYNNEI. Incomplete CDR3 DNA: TGTGCCAGCAGTGAAGCCTCGGGGGGAGATACG. This gives the protein CASSEASGGDT. The complete CDR3 reads CASSEASGGDTQYF.

With regard to this clone: With only one base between it and a far larger clone, this is likely a read error. The DNA ends 3 residues before the CDR3 does, and the rest of the CDR3 is filled in from the germline J gene. The chain is built from TRBV5-1 and TRBJ1-6, with 7 bases fitting TRBD1. The CDR3 is made up of 15 amino acids. Germline V gene lookup returns CDR1 SGHRS and CDR2 YFSETQ. Trimming at V came to 0 bases and at J to 9 bases, leaving 6 bases not matched to a gene. This CDR3 reads CASSLGTGDGSPLHF. The covered CDR3 bases are TGCGCCAGCAGCTTGGGTACAGGGGACGGTTCACCC. The variable domain in full, with the rest retrieved from reference TRBV5-1 and TRBJ1-6, is KAGVTQTPRYLIKTRGQQVTLSCSPISGHRSVSWYQQTPGQGLQFLFEYFSETQRNKGNFPGRFSGRQFSNSRSEMNVSTLELGDSALYLCASSLGTGDGSPLHFGNGTRLTVT.

On this clone itself: The CDR3 end is not reached by the read, which stops 3 residues before it; the germline J gene fills it in. The chain is built from TRBV10-3 and TRBJ2-1, with TRBD2 as a possible D gene (5 bases). From germline, CDR1 is ENHRY and CDR2 SYGVKD. V lost 2 bases to trimming and J lost 6 bases, with 11 bases between them. The CDR3 consists of 14 residues. The CDR3 sequence is CAISEPRGGNEQFF. The part of the CDR3 DNA that was read is TGTGCCATCAGTGAGCCTAGAGGAGGCAATGAG.

This clone has just a few counts. The sequenced fragment ends 3 residues before the CDR3 boundary, so the rest is inferred from the germline J gene. This sequence joins TRBV7-3 and TRBJ1-4, with TRBD1 identical over 7 bases. Unmatched junction bases numbered 1, after V lost 3 bases and J lost 3 bases. This CDR3 is built from 14 residues. Per germline, CDR1 SGHTA and CDR2 FQGTGA. The CDR3 region is CASSFGTANEKLFF. CDR3 DNA, as far as it was read: TGTGCCAGCAGCTTCGGGACAGCTAATGAAAAA.

This clone was observed a handful of times. The CDR3 is CASSLGTGELFF. The CDR3 DNA, read in part, is TGTGCCAGCAGCTTAGGGACAGGGGAG. The chain recombines TRBV11-2 with TRBJ2-2, with D possibly TRBD1 on 5 matching bases. The read terminates 3 residues before the CDR3 end, so the remaining end is supplied by the germline J gene. The CDR3 is made up of 12 amino acids. Deletions cut 1 base from V and 8 bases from J, with 5 bases between. CDR1 and CDR2 from the germline V gene are SGHAT and FQNNGV.

This clone turned up a few times. The read stops 3 residues short of the end of the CDR3; the missing end is completed from the germline J gene. The chain has TRBV19 and TRBJ1-2, with a weak D call TRBD1 (6 bases). The V and J ends lost 6 bases and 4 bases respectively, with 15 bases between them. The CDR3 has 14 amino acids. Looked up from germline, CDR1 is LNHDA and CDR2 is SQIVND (reference sequence). The CDR3 DNA, read in part, is TGTGCCAGTAGGGCACAGGGAGAAGGCTATGGC. Translation: CASRAQGEGYG. The entire CDR3 is CASRAQGEGYGYTF. Filled out from reference TRBV19 and TRBJ1-2, the complete variable domain reads DGGITQSPKYLFRKEGQNVTLSCEQNLNHDAMYWYRQDPGQGLRLIYYSQIVNDFQKGDIAEGYSVSREKKESFPLTVTSAQKNPTAFYLCASRAQGEGYGYTFGSGTRLTVV.

With regard to this clone: The read comes to an end 3 residues before the CDR3 does, leaving the germline J gene to fill in the end. The chain has TRBV7-2 and TRBJ1-3; weak D call: TRBD1 (6 bases). This CDR3 contains 13 residues. Germline CDR1 SGHTA, CDR2 FQGNSA. Trimming took 6 bases from V and 2 from J, leaving 8 bases between them. CDR3 bases read: TGTGCCAGCAGTGGGACACCTGGAAACACC. It translates to CASSGTPGNT. The full CDR3 protein reads CASSGTPGNTIYF.